Listed below are T cell receptor beta chains from one sample, sequenced in a study of T cells in localized non-small cell lung cancer. Measured with immunoSEQ multiplex PCR; TCRdb has only the in-frame clones, and not every one. Among some 25,000 clones listed, around nine tenths were seen once. The specimen comprised peripheral blood, sampled before any cancer treatment. The receptors originated from a female donor aged 60 or older with stage I lung adenocarcinoma. Both conserved end residues are trimmed from each CDR3.

j_gene: TRBJ2-5
v_gene: TRBV13
CDR3aa: ASSSEKTQY

j_gene: TRBJ2-3
v_gene: TRBV6-4
CDR3aa: ASSETGGGPTDTQY

j_gene: TRBJ1-1
v_gene: TRBV7-8
CDR3aa: ASSYGTGAF

j_gene: TRBJ1-4
v_gene: TRBV6-5
CDR3aa: ASSLTGTGDEKLF

j_gene: TRBJ1-5
v_gene: TRBV11-2
CDR3aa: ASSLGQGQVNQPQH

j_gene: TRBJ2-1
v_gene: TRBV18
CDR3aa: ASSPLGVAGSSYNEQF

j_gene: TRBJ1-5
v_gene: TRBV19
CDR3aa: ASGGPSNQPQH

j_gene: TRBJ1-1
v_gene: TRBV19
CDR3aa: ASSRPGQGGTEAF

j_gene: TRBJ1-3
v_gene: TRBV30
CDR3aa: AWSSQAGNTIY

j_gene: TRBJ2-2
v_gene: TRBV6-6
CDR3aa: ASSLDRVASTGELF

j_gene: TRBJ2-1
v_gene: TRBV12-5
CDR3aa: ASGLGTSGGNEQF

j_gene: TRBJ1-1
v_gene: TRBV5-4
CDR3aa: ASSLPDSNTEAF

j_gene: TRBJ2-7
v_gene: TRBV2
CDR3aa: ASKAGLALDEQY

j_gene: TRBJ2-1
v_gene: TRBV19
CDR3aa: ASSVGTSGGQSSQF

j_gene: TRBJ1-6
v_gene: TRBV11-2
CDR3aa: ASSLDRFYSPLH

j_gene: TRBJ2-5
v_gene: TRBV28
CDR3aa: ASSFLLAGRETQY

j_gene: TRBJ2-2
v_gene: TRBV19
CDR3aa: ASRQTGGAAGELF

j_gene: TRBJ1-1
v_gene: TRBV6-5
CDR3aa: ASGDREVSEAF

j_gene: TRBJ2-1
v_gene: TRBV7-3
CDR3aa: ASSLTSRSSGNEQF

j_gene: TRBJ2-7
v_gene: TRBV20-1
CDR3aa: SARDHEQY

j_gene: TRBJ1-2
v_gene: TRBV11-2
CDR3aa: ASSPGTDYGYT

j_gene: TRBJ2-7
v_gene: TRBV19
CDR3aa: ASSMTGTSYEQY

j_gene: TRBJ2-1
v_gene: TRBV19
CDR3aa: ASSRDLTNEQF

j_gene: TRBJ1-5
v_gene: TRBV9
CDR3aa: ASSVDQGGNQPQH

j_gene: TRBJ2-4
v_gene: TRBV9
CDR3aa: ASSVREGHIQY

j_gene: TRBJ1-6
v_gene: TRBV19
CDR3aa: ASSITGSSYNSPLH